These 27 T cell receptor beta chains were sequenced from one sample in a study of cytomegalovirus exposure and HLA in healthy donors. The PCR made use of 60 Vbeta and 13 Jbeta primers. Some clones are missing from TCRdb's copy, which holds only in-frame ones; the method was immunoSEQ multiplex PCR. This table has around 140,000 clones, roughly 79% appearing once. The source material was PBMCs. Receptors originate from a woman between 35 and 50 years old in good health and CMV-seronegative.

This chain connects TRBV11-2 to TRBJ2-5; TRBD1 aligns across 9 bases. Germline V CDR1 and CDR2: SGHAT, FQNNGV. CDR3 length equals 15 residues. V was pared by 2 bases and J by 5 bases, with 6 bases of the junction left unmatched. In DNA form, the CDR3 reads TGTGCCAGCAGCTTAAGCCGAGGACAGGGGGAGACCCAGTACTTC. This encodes CASSLSRGQGETQYF.

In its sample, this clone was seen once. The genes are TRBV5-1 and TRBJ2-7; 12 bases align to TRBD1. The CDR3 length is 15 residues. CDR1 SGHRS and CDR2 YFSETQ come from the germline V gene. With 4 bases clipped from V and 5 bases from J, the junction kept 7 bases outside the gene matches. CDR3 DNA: TGCGCCAGCAGCACTCCCGGGACAGGGGGCAACGAGCAGTACTTC. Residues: CASSTPGTGGNEQYF.

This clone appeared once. CDR3 amino acids: CASSPPHSSGNTIYF. In nucleotides, the CDR3 is TGTGCCAGCAGCCCTCCCCACAGCTCTGGAAACACCATATATTTT. This chain connects TRBV9 to TRBJ1-3; unclear D gene. In germline, CDR1 is SGDLS, CDR2 YYNGEE. V dropped 4 bases and J dropped 0 bases, with 11 bases sitting between them. The CDR3 contains 15 residues.

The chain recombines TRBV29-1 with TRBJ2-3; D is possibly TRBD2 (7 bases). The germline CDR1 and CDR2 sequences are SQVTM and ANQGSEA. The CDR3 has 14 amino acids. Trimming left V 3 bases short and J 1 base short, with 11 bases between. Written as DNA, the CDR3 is TGCAGCGTTGAGGGCGGGGGCCGCACAGATACGCAGTATTTT. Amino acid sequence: CSVEGGGRTDTQYF.

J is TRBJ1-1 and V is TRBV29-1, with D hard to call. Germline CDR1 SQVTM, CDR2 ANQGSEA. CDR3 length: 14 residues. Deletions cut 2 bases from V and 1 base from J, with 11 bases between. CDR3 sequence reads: CSVEYRVKNTEAFF. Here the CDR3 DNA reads TGCAGCGTTGAATATCGGGTTAAGAACACTGAAGCTTTCTTT.

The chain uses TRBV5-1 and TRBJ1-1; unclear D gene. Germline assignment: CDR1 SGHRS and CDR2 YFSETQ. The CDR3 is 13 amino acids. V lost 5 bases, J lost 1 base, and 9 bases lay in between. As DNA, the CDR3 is TGCGCCAGCAGTGAGAATGCGAACACTGAAGCTTTCTTT. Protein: CASSENANTEAFF.

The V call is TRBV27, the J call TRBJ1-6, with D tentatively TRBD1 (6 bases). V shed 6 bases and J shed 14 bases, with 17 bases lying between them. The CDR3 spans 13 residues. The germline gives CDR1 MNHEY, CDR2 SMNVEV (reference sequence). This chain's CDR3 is CASRPGTFLSLHF. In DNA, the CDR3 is TGTGCCAGCAGACCCGGGACATTTCTATCCCTCCACTTT.

CDR3 protein: CASSGTGHSNQPQHF. DNA for the CDR3: TGTGCCTCCTCCGGGACAGGTCATAGCAATCAGCCCCAGCATTTT. The rearrangement links TRBV10-3 to TRBJ1-5; 8 nucleotides line up with TRBD1. V lost 11 bases and J lost 0; bases outside the gene matches: 9. This CDR3 is 15 amino acids long. CDR1 is ENHRY and CDR2 is SYGVKD in the germline V gene.

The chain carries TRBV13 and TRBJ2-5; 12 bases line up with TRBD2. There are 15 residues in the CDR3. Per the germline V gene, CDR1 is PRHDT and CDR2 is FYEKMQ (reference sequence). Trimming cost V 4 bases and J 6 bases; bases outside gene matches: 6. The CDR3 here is CASSSGLAGLKTQYF. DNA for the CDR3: TGTGCCAGCAGCTCCGGACTAGCGGGGCTGAAGACCCAGTACTTC.

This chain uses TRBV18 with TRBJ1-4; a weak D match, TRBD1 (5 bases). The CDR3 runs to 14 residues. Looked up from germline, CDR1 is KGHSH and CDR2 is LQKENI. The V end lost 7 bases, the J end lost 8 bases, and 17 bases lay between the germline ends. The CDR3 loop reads CASCHLAGPEKLFF. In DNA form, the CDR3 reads TGTGCCAGCTGCCACCTAGCGGGACCCGAAAAACTGTTTTTT. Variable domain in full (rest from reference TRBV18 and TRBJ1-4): NAGVMQNPRHLVRRRGQEARLRCSPMKGHSHVYWYRQLPEEGLKFMVYLQKENIIDESGMPKERFSAEFPKEGPSILRIQQVVRGDSAAYFCASCHLAGPEKLFFGSGTQLSVL.

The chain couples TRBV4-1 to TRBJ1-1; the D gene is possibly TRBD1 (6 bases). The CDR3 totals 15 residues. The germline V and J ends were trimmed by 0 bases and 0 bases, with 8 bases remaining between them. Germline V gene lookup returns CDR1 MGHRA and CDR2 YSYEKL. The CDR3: CASSQERDMNTEAFF. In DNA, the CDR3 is TGCGCCAGCAGCCAAGAGAGGGACATGAACACTGAAGCTTTCTTT.

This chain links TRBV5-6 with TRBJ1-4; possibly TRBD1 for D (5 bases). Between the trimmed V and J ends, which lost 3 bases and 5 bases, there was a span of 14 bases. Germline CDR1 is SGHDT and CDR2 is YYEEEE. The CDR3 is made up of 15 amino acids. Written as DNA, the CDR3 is TGTGCCAGCAGCTCTGGTTGGGGCTGGAATGAAAAACTGTTTTTT. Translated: CASSSGWGWNEKLFF.

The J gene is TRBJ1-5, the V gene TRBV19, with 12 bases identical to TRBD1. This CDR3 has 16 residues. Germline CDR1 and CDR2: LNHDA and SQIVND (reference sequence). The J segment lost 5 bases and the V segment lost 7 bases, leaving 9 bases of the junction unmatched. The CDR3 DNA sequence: TGTGCCAGTACCCAGGGGGGACAGGGGGCCGATCAGCCCCAGCATTTT. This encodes CASTQGGQGADQPQHF.

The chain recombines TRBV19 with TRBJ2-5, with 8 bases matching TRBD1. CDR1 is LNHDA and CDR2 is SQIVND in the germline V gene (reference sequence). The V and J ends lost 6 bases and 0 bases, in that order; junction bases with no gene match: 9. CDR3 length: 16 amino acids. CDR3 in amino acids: CASSLDRGRYQETQYF. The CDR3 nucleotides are TGTGCCAGTAGCCTCGACAGGGGTCGGTACCAAGAGACCCAGTACTTC.

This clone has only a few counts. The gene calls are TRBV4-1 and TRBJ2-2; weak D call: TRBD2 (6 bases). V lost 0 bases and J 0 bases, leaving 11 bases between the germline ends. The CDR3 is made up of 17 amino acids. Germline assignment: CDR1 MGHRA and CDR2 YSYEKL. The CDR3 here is CASSQDPRRANTGELFF. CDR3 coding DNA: TGCGCCAGCAGCCAAGATCCGAGGAGGGCGAACACCGGGGAGCTGTTTTTT.

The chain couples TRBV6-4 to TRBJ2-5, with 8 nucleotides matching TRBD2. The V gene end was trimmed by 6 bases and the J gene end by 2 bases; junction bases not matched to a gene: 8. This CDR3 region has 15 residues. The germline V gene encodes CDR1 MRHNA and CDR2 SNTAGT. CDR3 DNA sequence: TGTGCCAGCAGCCCGGGGGGGACTCAACAAGAGACCCAGTACTTC. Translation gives CASSPGGTQQETQYF.

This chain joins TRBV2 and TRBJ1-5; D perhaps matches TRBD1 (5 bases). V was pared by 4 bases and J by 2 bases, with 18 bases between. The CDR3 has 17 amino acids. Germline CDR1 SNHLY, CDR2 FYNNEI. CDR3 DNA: TGTGCCAGCAGTGGGGAAAGGGGAGGACGTGGCAATCAGCCCCAGCATTTT. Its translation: CASSGERGGRGNQPQHF.

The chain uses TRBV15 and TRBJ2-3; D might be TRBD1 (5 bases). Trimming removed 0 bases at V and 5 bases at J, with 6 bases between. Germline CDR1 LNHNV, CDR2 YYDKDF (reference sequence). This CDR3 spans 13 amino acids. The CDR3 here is CATSREGEDTQYF. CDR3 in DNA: TGTGCCACCAGCAGAGAAGGGGAAGATACGCAGTATTTT.

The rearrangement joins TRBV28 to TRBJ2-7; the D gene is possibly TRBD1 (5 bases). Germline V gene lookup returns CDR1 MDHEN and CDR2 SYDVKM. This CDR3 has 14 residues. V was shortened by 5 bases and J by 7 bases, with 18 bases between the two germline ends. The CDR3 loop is CASSHRGTPEEQYF. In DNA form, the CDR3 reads TGTGCCAGCAGTCATAGGGGCACCCCTGAAGAGCAGTACTTC.

CDR3 nucleotide sequence: TGTGCCAGCAGCTTGGGTCCGAGCTCCTACAATGAGCAGTTCTTC. It is translated as CASSLGPSSYNEQFF. The chain links TRBV5-6 to TRBJ2-1; D remains unclear. CDR3 size: 15 residues. V was clipped by 0 bases and J by 0 bases, with 7 bases between them. Per germline, CDR1 SGHDT and CDR2 YYEEEE.

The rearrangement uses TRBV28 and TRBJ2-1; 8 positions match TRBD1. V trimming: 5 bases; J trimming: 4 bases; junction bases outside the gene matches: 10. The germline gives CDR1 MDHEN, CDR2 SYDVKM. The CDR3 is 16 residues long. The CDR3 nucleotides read TGTGCCAGCAGTAATTCAGGGGGCTTTTTGTACAATGAGCAGTTCTTC. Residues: CASSNSGGFLYNEQFF.

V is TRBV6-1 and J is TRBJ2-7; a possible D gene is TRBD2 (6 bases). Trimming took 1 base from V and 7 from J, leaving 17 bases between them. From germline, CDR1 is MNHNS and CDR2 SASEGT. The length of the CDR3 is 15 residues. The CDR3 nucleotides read TGTGCCAGCAGTGAAGGCCTTAGCGGTCGGAGGGAGCAGTACTTC. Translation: CASSEGLSGRREQYF.

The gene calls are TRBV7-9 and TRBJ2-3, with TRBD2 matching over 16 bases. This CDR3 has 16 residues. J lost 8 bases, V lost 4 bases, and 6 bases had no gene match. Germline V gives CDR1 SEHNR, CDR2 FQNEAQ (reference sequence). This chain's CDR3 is CASSSGTSGGAGTQYF. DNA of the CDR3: TGTGCCAGCAGCTCTGGGACTAGCGGGGGGGCTGGTACGCAGTATTTT.

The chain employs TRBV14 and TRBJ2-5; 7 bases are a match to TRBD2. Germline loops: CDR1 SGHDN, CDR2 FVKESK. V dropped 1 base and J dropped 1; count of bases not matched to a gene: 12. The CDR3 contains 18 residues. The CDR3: CASSQGDNSGRTQETQYF. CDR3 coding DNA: TGTGCCAGCAGCCAAGGGGATAACTCCGGGAGGACCCAAGAGACCCAGTACTTC.

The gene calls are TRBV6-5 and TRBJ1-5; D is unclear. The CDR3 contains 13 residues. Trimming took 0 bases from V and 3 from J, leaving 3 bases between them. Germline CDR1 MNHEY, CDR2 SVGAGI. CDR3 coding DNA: TGTGCCAGCAGTTACTCTTACAATCAGCCCCAGCATTTT. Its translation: CASSYSYNQPQHF.

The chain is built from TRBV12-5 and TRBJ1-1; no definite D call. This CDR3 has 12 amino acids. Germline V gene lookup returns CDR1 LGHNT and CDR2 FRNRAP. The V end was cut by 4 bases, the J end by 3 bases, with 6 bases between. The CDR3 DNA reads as TGTGCTAGTGGTTCAGAATACACTGAAGCTTTCTTT. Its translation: CASGSEYTEAFF.

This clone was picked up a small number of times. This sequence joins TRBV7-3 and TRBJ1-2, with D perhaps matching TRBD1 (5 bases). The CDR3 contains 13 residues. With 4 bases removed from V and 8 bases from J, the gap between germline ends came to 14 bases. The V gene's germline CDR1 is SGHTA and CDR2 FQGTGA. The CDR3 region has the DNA TGTGCCAGCAGCTCCCTGGGGGGTTGGGGCTACACCTTC. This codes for CASSSLGGWGYTF.